The 27 T cell receptor beta chains below come from one sample, sequenced in a study of shared clonotypes between healthy human individuals. The table came from immunoSEQ multiplex PCR; TCRdb's copy has only in-frame clones and leaves some out. The sample contains 2.3 million or so clones, approximately 93% of which appear only once. Sequenced sample: naive CD4+ T cells from PBMCs. Stated subset: CD45RA+ positively selected. The receptors derive from a man in his late teens or twenties in good health. Some clones in this sample may be carry-over from other donors' samples.

The chain links TRBV7-8 to TRBJ2-5; D possibly matches TRBD1 or TRBD2 (5 bases each). This CDR3 spans 14 amino acids. Trimming left V 4 bases short and J 7 bases short, with 16 bases between. Germline assignment: CDR1 SGHVS and CDR2 FQNEAQ. The CDR3 protein is CASSSVGTARTQYF. The CDR3 nucleotides read TGTGCCAGCAGCTCGGTCGGGACCGCACGGACCCAGTACTTC.

The chain recombines TRBV2 with TRBJ2-7; TRBD2 matches 8 bases. From germline, CDR1 is SNHLY and CDR2 FYNNEI. CDR3 length equals 14 residues. The junction had 8 bases not matched to a gene; V was cut back by 7 bases and J by 3 bases. The CDR3 nucleotides read TGTGCCAGCAAGGTAGCGGGAAATAGCTACGAGCAGTACTTC. Translating gives CASKVAGNSYEQYF.

The rearrangement joins TRBV13 to TRBJ2-7; 8 nucleotides line up with TRBD1. The germline CDR1 and CDR2 sequences are PRHDT and FYEKMQ (reference sequence). The CDR3 spans 18 residues. V lost 5 bases and J lost 6; bases outside the gene matches: 21. The CDR3 loop reads CASSLFPGTGFTPSEQYF. The CDR3 DNA is TGTGCCAGCAGCCTCTTCCCAGGGACAGGATTTACCCCTAGCGAGCAGTACTTC. Drawing the rest from reference TRBV13 and TRBJ2-7, the complete variable domain is AAGVIQSPRHLIKEKRETATLKCYPIPRHDTVYWYQQGPGQDPQFLISFYEKMQSDKGSIPDRFSAQQFSDYHSELNMSSLELGDSALYFCASSLFPGTGFTPSEQYFGPGTRLTVT.

V and J are TRBV28 and TRBJ2-5; 10 bases line up with TRBD2. Unmatched junction bases numbered 7, after V lost 3 bases and J lost 3 bases. The CDR3 contains 16 residues. Germline-derived CDR1 and CDR2 are MDHEN and SYDVKM. The CDR3 region is CASSFHRLAGEETQYF. The CDR3 region has the DNA TGTGCCAGCAGTTTTCATCGGCTAGCGGGAGAAGAGACCCAGTACTTC.

The chain links TRBV7-9 to TRBJ2-1; D remains unclear. The V gene lost 5 bases and the J gene lost 7 bases, with 18 bases spanning the gap. CDR1 SEHNR and CDR2 FQNEAQ come from the germline V gene (reference sequence). This CDR3 region has 15 residues. As DNA, the CDR3 is TGTGCCAGCAGCCAGGAGATAAGGGCCACAAATGAGCAGTTCTTC. Its protein product is CASSQEIRATNEQFF.

The chain uses TRBV18 and TRBJ1-3; a possible D gene is TRBD1 (5 bases). Germline V gene sequence: CDR1 KGHSH, CDR2 LQKENI. Trimming stripped 3 bases from V and 0 bases from J, with 12 bases between. The CDR3 runs 16 residues. This CDR3 reads CASSPGTILSGNTIYF. The CDR3 bases are TGTGCCAGCTCACCCGGGACGATCCTCTCTGGAAACACCATATATTTT.

V gene TRBV28 combines with J gene TRBJ2-7; D not certain. V lost 6 bases, J lost 0 bases, and 15 bases lay in between. The V gene's germline CDR1 is MDHEN and CDR2 SYDVKM. The CDR3 contains 15 residues. CDR3 region: CASSPTPHDSYEQYF. CDR3 nucleotide sequence: TGTGCCAGCAGCCCGACCCCCCATGACTCCTACGAGCAGTACTTC.

This clone was detected only once. This chain joins TRBV18 and TRBJ2-2; 10 bases agree with TRBD1. There are 17 residues in the CDR3. Trimming cost V 4 bases and J 3 bases; bases outside gene matches: 8. Germline CDR1 reads KGHSH; CDR2 reads LQKENI. The CDR3 DNA follows: TGTGCCAGCTCACTAAAAACCGGGACAGGGGACACCGGGGAGCTGTTTTTT. It is translated as CASSLKTGTGDTGELFF.

Details on this clone: At the DNA level, this CDR3 is encoded by other sequences in the same sample as well. This chain links TRBV5-1 with TRBJ2-7; D is unresolved. This CDR3 region has 14 residues. Germline V gene data show CDR1 as SGHRS and CDR2 as YFSETQ. V was shortened by 0 bases and J by 1 base, with 8 bases between the two germline ends. The CDR3 region is CASSLVVGSYEQYF. For the CDR3, the DNA is TGCGCCAGCAGCTTGGTTGTCGGTTCCTACGAGCAGTACTTC.

The chain carries TRBV5-1 and TRBJ1-1; perhaps TRBD1 as D (5 bases). Trimming cost V 5 bases and J 1 base, with 12 bases left between them. This CDR3 is built from 14 residues. Germline V lookup: CDR1 SGHRS, CDR2 YFSETQ. CDR3 sequence reads: CASRGELRNTEAFF. CDR3 bases: TGCGCCAGCAGGGGGGAATTGCGGAACACTGAAGCTTTCTTT.

A remark on this clone: The sample holds other DNA sequences that translate to the same CDR3. The rearrangement joins TRBV5-1 to TRBJ2-7, with 7 nucleotides matching TRBD2. V shed 0 bases, J shed 2 bases, and the junction held 5 bases outside the gene matches. The CDR3 spans 15 residues. CDR1 is SGHRS, CDR2 YFSETQ, per germline. The CDR3 DNA is TGCGCCAGCAGCTTGGTATCGGGGGGAACCTACGAGCAGTACTTC. As protein: CASSLVSGGTYEQYF. Filled out from reference TRBV5-1 and TRBJ2-7, the complete variable domain reads KAGVTQTPRYLIKTRGQQVTLSCSPISGHRSVSWYQQTPGQGLQFLFEYFSETQRNKGNFPGRFSGRQFSNSRSEMNVSTLELGDSALYLCASSLVSGGTYEQYFGPGTRLTVT.

The rearrangement joins TRBV18 to TRBJ2-1, with 8 bases fitting TRBD1. After removal of 5 bases from V and 8 bases from J, the junction contained 11 bases not matched to a gene. The CDR3 totals 15 residues. The germline gives CDR1 KGHSH, CDR2 LQKENI. CDR3 region: CASSSPGQGAYEQFF. The CDR3 DNA sequence: TGTGCCAGCTCATCCCCGGGCCAGGGGGCGTATGAGCAGTTCTTC.

The table lists this clone with a few counts. The same CDR3 is also encoded by other DNA sequences in this sample. The rearrangement links TRBV29-1 to TRBJ1-1, with D perhaps TRBD1 (5 bases). The CDR3 sequence is 12 residues long. The V gene's germline CDR1 is SQVTM and CDR2 ANQGSEA. V lost 6 bases, J lost 3 bases, and 11 bases lay in between. The CDR3 loop is CSVGRGDTEAFF. The CDR3 nucleotides read TGCAGCGTGGGGCGGGGCGACACTGAAGCTTTCTTT.

This chain uses TRBV14 with TRBJ2-5; no definite D call. Germline V gives CDR1 SGHDN, CDR2 FVKESK. CDR3 length equals 17 residues. Trimming pared 1 base from V and 5 bases from J, leaving 20 bases between. The DNA for the CDR3 is TGTGCCAGCAGCCAAGGGCGTGGTGTCCGGCCCGGGGAGACCCAGTACTTC. It is translated as CASSQGRGVRPGETQYF.

The gene calls are TRBV18 and TRBJ2-7, with TRBD2 matching over 11 bases. The CDR3 is 17 residues long. V lost 3 bases to trimming and J lost 2 bases; unmatched junction nucleotides: 9. The germline CDR1 and CDR2 sequences are KGHSH and LQKENI. This chain's CDR3 is CASSPPPLAGGAYEQYF. The CDR3 DNA reads as TGTGCCAGCTCACCCCCACCGCTAGCGGGAGGCGCCTACGAGCAGTACTTC. The variable domain in full, completed from reference TRBV18 and TRBJ2-7, reads NAGVMQNPRHLVRRRGQEARLRCSPMKGHSHVYWYRQLPEEGLKFMVYLQKENIIDESGMPKERFSAEFPKEGPSILRIQQVVRGDSAAYFCASSPPPLAGGAYEQYFGPGTRLTVT.

The gene calls are TRBV5-1 and TRBJ2-1; 10 bases map to TRBD1. Germline V lookup: CDR1 SGHRS, CDR2 YFSETQ. The CDR3 runs 14 residues. V lost 4 bases and J lost 4; bases outside the gene matches: 2. The CDR3 DNA reads as TGCGCCAGCAGCCAGGGACAGGGGTACAATGAGCAGTTCTTC. Protein product: CASSQGQGYNEQFF. Full variable domain (remainder filled in from reference TRBV5-1 and TRBJ2-1): KAGVTQTPRYLIKTRGQQVTLSCSPISGHRSVSWYQQTPGQGLQFLFEYFSETQRNKGNFPGRFSGRQFSNSRSEMNVSTLELGDSALYLCASSQGQGYNEQFFGPGTRLTVL.

The chain joins TRBV5-4 to TRBJ2-3, with 7 bases aligning to TRBD2. This CDR3 has 15 amino acids. The trim removed 6 bases at V and 4 bases at J, leaving 11 bases unmatched. Looked up from germline, CDR1 is SGHNT and CDR2 is YYREEE (reference sequence). CDR3 protein: CASNRGRGGADTQYF. The CDR3 nucleotides are TGTGCCAGCAACCGGGGGAGGGGCGGCGCAGATACGCAGTATTTT.

The V call is TRBV7-6, the J call TRBJ1-3, with 8 bases aligning to TRBD1. The CDR3 is made up of 15 amino acids. V lost 5 bases, J lost 2 bases, and 5 bases stayed unmatched. Germline V gene lookup returns CDR1 SGHVS and CDR2 FNYEAQ. CDR3: CASSTGGQAGNTIYF. The CDR3 nucleotides are TGTGCCAGCAGCACAGGGGGACAGGCTGGAAACACCATATATTTT.

The rearrangement joins TRBV28 to TRBJ2-1; 13 bases align to TRBD2. CDR1 is MDHEN and CDR2 is SYDVKM in the germline V gene. V was clipped by 6 bases and J by 10 bases; unmatched bases: 6. CDR3 length: 14 residues. Here the CDR3 reads CASRRTSGSREQFF. The CDR3 bases are TGTGCCAGCAGACGGACTAGCGGGAGTCGGGAGCAGTTCTTC. Looking up the rest from reference TRBV28 and TRBJ2-1 gives the full variable domain: DVKVTQSSRYLVKRTGEKVFLECVQDMDHENMFWYRQDPGLGLRLIYFSYDVKMKEKGDIPEGYSVSREKKERFSLILESASTNQTSMYLCASRRTSGSREQFFGPGTRLTVL.

The rearrangement uses TRBV5-3 and TRBJ2-7, with D tentatively TRBD2 (6 bases). TRBV5-3 counts as an open reading frame of uncertain function. Trimming removed 3 bases at V and 3 bases at J, with 13 bases between. The CDR3 loop spans 14 amino acids. The DNA for the CDR3 is TGTGCCAGAAGCTCCCCCTCGGGGGTCTACGAGCAGTACTTC. Translating it yields CARSSPSGVYEQYF.

V and J are TRBV28 and TRBJ1-1; TRBD1 might be the D (6 bases). CDR3 length: 19 residues. In germline, CDR1 is MDHEN, CDR2 SYDVKM. V lost 7 bases, J lost 1 base, and 28 bases lay in between. The CDR3 sequence is CASNIGFGTFKVGNTEAFF. The CDR3 DNA is TGTGCCAGCAACATAGGTTTCGGGACATTTAAGGTTGGGAACACTGAAGCTTTCTTT.

This chain connects TRBV21-1 to TRBJ2-5; the D call in the table, TRBD1, was not verified against the DNA. TRBV21-1 is an annotated pseudogene. There are 15 residues in the CDR3. The CDR3 coding sequence is TGTGCCAGCCGCGGAACAGGGAAATTCGGAGAGACCCAGTACTTC. Amino acids: CASRGTGKFGETQYF.

The chain joins TRBV28 to TRBJ1-1, with 11 nucleotides matching TRBD1. V shed 4 bases and J 5 bases; nucleotides not matched to a gene: 9. The length of the CDR3 is 16 residues. Germline CDR1 MDHEN, CDR2 SYDVKM. CDR3 coding DNA: TGTGCCAGCAGTTCGCAAGGGACAGGGGGGCTGACTGAAGCTTTCTTT. It is translated as CASSSQGTGGLTEAFF.

This chain joins TRBV7-8 and TRBJ2-4; TRBD1 might be the D (6 bases). The CDR3 spans 14 residues. Germline assignment: CDR1 SGHVS and CDR2 FQNEAQ. Trimming shortened V by 5 bases and J by 6 bases, and 14 bases separated the two germline ends. The CDR3 sequence is CASSHTGSLNIQYF. In nucleotides, the CDR3 is TGTGCCAGCAGCCATACAGGGTCCCTAAACATTCAGTACTTC.

V and J are TRBV4-1 and TRBJ1-6; 10 bases map to TRBD1. Trimming at V came to 3 bases and at J to 6 bases, leaving 8 bases not matched to a gene. The germline gives CDR1 MGHRA, CDR2 YSYEKL. The CDR3 runs to 17 residues. The CDR3 sequence is CASSQGRQGALNSPLHF. As DNA, the CDR3 is TGCGCCAGCAGCCAGGGCCGACAGGGGGCCCTTAATTCACCCCTCCACTTT.

J is TRBJ2-3 and V is TRBV5-1; 12 bases line up with TRBD2. The J segment lost 2 bases and the V segment lost 6 bases, leaving 4 bases of the junction unmatched. CDR1 is SGHRS and CDR2 is YFSETQ in the germline V gene. The CDR3 is 15 amino acids. The CDR3 protein is CASTGTSGLTDTQYF. The CDR3 bases are TGCGCCAGCACCGGGACTAGCGGGCTCACAGATACGCAGTATTTT.

The rearrangement uses TRBV28 and TRBJ2-1; 7 bases line up with TRBD2. Germline assignment: CDR1 MDHEN and CDR2 SYDVKM. The ends lost 6 bases at V and 4 bases at J; junction bases unmatched: 9. This CDR3 spans 15 amino acids. The CDR3: CASSRGSSGYNEQFF. In DNA form, the CDR3 reads TGTGCCAGCAGCCGCGGATCTAGCGGTTACAATGAGCAGTTCTTC.